These 13 T cell receptor beta chains were all obtained from the same sample, sequenced in a study of T-cell memory formation after mild COVID-19. TCRdb fed the 5' RACE reads into MiXCR, producing one record per CDR3 protein. The table includes 57,000 or so distinct CDR3 sequences, approximately 9% detected once. The specimen sequenced was PBMCs or a T cell subset sorted from them (not recorded which). These receptors were obtained from a man aged 18-30 years who had mild COVID-19 (a few samples of this study predate the infection). Cell type and time point are not known.

V is TRBV12-3 or TRBV12-4 and J is TRBJ2-3, with D unresolved. The V end was cut by 4 bases, the J end by 8 bases, with 13 bases between. This CDR3 has 13 amino acids. The CDR3 sequence: CASSSTRPGTQYF. The DNA of the CDR3 is TGTGCCAGCAGTTCAACCAGGCCGGGTACGCAGTATTTT.

The table lists this clonotype with a few counts. This chain links TRBV27 with TRBJ2-7, with 7 positions matching TRBD1. V was pared by 3 bases and J by 2 bases, with 4 bases of the junction left unmatched. Germline V gives CDR1 MNHEY, CDR2 SMNVEV (reference sequence). This CDR3 is 14 amino acids long. This CDR3 is CASSLGQWAYEQYF. CDR3 bases: TGTGCCAGCAGTTTGGGACAGTGGGCCTACGAGCAGTACTTC.

This clonotype was picked up a small number of times. V gene TRBV5-1 combines with J gene TRBJ2-7; D gene unclear. V lost 4 bases and J 0 bases, leaving 11 bases between the germline ends. The CDR3 contains 14 residues. The germline CDR1 and CDR2 sequences are SGHRS and YFSETQ. The CDR3 here is CASSRRIGSYEQYF. The CDR3 region has the DNA TGCGCCAGCAGCCGTAGAATCGGCTCCTACGAGCAGTACTTC.

This clonotype occurred many times. V usage is TRBV7-9 and J usage is TRBJ2-5; 7 bases are shared with TRBD2. From germline, CDR1 is SEHNR and CDR2 FQNEAQ (reference sequence). V shed 4 bases and J 4 bases; nucleotides not matched to a gene: 3. The CDR3 spans 13 residues. CDR3 sequence reads: CASSSSGGETQYF. CDR3 in DNA: TGTGCCAGCAGCTCTTCGGGGGGAGAGACCCAGTACTTC.

V gene TRBV5-1 combines with J gene TRBJ1-6; 8 bases align to TRBD1. The ends lost 4 bases at V and 5 bases at J; junction bases unmatched: 2. Looked up from germline, CDR1 is SGHRS and CDR2 is YFSETQ. The CDR3 length is 14 residues. The CDR3 sequence: CASSRGQDNSPLHF. The CDR3 DNA sequence: TGCGCCAGCAGCCGGGGACAGGATAATTCACCCCTCCACTTT.

This clonotype came up many times. The chain recombines TRBV4-3 with TRBJ2-7, with 9 bases lining up with TRBD1. Looked up from germline, CDR1 is LGHNA and CDR2 is YSLEER. Trimming removed 4 bases from V and 3 bases from J; junction bases left unmatched: 7. This CDR3 is 15 amino acids long. The DNA of the CDR3 is TGCGCCAGCAGCCGATCCGGGACAGGGATCTACGAGCAGTACTTC. Encoded protein: CASSRSGTGIYEQYF.

The table lists this clonotype with a few counts. The chain carries TRBV5-1 and TRBJ2-7; D is tentatively TRBD1 or TRBD2 (7 bases each). Trimming took off 2 bases at V and 6 bases at J, with 18 bases between the two ends. CDR1 is SGHRS and CDR2 is YFSETQ in the germline V gene. This CDR3 has 15 amino acids. For the CDR3, the DNA is TGCGCCAGCAGCTTTCGGAGACAGGGCGGGGGCGAGCAGTACTTC. Its translation: CASSFRRQGGGEQYF.

This clonotype was detected many times. This chain uses TRBV7-2 with TRBJ1-1; D not resolved. The CDR3 is 13 residues long. In germline, CDR1 is SGHTA, CDR2 FQGNSA. V lost 2 bases to trimming and J lost 1 base, with 5 bases between them. CDR3 amino acids: CASSLQENTEAFF. CDR3 coding DNA: TGTGCCAGCAGCTTACAAGAGAACACTGAAGCTTTCTTT. The full variable domain, with the rest looked up from reference TRBV7-2 and TRBJ1-1, is GAGVSQSPSNKVTEKGKDVELRCDPISGHTALYWYRQSLGQGLEFLIYFQGNSAPDKSGLPSDRFSAERTGGSVSTLTIQRTQQEDSAVYLCASSLQENTEAFFGQGTRLTVV.

This clonotype was detected a few times. The chain carries TRBV2 and TRBJ1-1; D is uncertain. CDR3 length equals 14 residues. Germline CDR1 SNHLY, CDR2 FYNNEI. The germline V and J ends were trimmed by 5 bases and 4 bases, with 14 bases remaining between them. CDR3 sequence (DNA): TGTGCCAGCAGTCTATCCACGGAGGGCACTGAAGCTTTCTTT. This gives the protein CASSLSTEGTEAFF.

In this sample, this clonotype turned up many times. The chain carries TRBV5-5 and TRBJ2-7, with D tentatively TRBD1 (5 bases). V lost 2 bases, J lost 5 bases, and 11 bases lay in between. The CDR3 spans 13 residues. Per germline, CDR1 SGHKS and CDR2 YYEKEE (reference sequence). The CDR3 sequence is CASSLFGANEQYV. In nucleotides, the CDR3 is TGTGCCAGCAGCTTATTTGGGGCCAACGAGCAGTACGTC.

V usage is TRBV18 and J usage is TRBJ2-3; D not resolved. This CDR3 is 15 amino acids long. Germline V gives CDR1 KGHSH, CDR2 LQKENI. V was trimmed by 0 bases and J by 1 base, leaving 8 bases between them. CDR3 bases: TGTGCCAGCTCACCACCGATTGCGGGCACAGATACGCAGTATTTT. As protein: CASSPPIAGTDTQYF.

The rearrangement uses TRBV11-2 and TRBJ2-2; D uncertain. The CDR3 sequence is 14 residues long. V dropped 6 bases and J dropped 1 base, with 9 bases sitting between them. Germline assignment: CDR1 SGHAT and CDR2 FQNNGV. The CDR3 sequence: CASSIGENTGELFF. CDR3 sequence (DNA): TGTGCCAGCAGTATTGGGGAGAACACCGGGGAGCTGTTTTTT. The complete variable domain, with remaining parts taken from reference TRBV11-2 and TRBJ2-2, reads EAGVAQSPRYKIIEKRQSVAFWCNPISGHATLYWYQQILGQGPKLLIQFQNNGVVDDSQLPKDRFSAERLKGVDSTLKIQPAKLEDSAVYLCASSIGENTGELFFGEGSRLTVL.

In this sample, this clonotype turned up many times. This chain connects TRBV14 to TRBJ2-5; possibly TRBD2 for D (6 bases). The CDR3 has 15 amino acids. CDR1 is SGHDN and CDR2 is FVKESK in the germline V gene. V lost 3 bases, J lost 2 bases, and 13 bases lay in between. CDR3 protein: CASSQDRDWQETQYF. The CDR3 DNA follows: TGTGCCAGCAGCCAGGACCGGGACTGGCAAGAGACCCAGTACTTC.